This T cell receptor (beta chain) was retrieved from a study of T-cell memory formation after mild COVID-19. Study results and limitations: Among clones contracting day 15 to 85, CD4/CD8 was balanced, whereas later expanders leaned CD4+.

Amplification by 5'RACE using constant-segment primers produced TCR alpha and TCR beta cDNA libraries that carried sample barcodes and UMIs. TCRdb itself ran the 5' RACE reads through MiXCR, one entry per CDR3 protein. The sample records under 150,000 distinct CDR3 sequences, around a fifth being singletons. This clonotype came up many times. Its antigen is unknown. The CDR3 is made up of 14 amino acids. With 2 bases clipped from V and 5 bases from J, the junction kept 3 bases outside the gene matches. From germline, CDR1 is MNHNY and CDR2 SVGAGI (reference sequence). This chain connects TRBV6-6 to TRBJ1-2; the match to TRBD1 covers 9 bases. The sequencing sample was made of PBMCs or a T cell subset sorted from them (not recorded which). The TCR comes from a man aged 18 to 29 who had mild COVID-19 (a few samples of this study predate the infection). Cell type and time point are not known. The CDR3 loop reads CASSYTGGGYGYTF. CDR3 bases: TGTGCCAGCAGTTACACAGGGGGCGGGTATGGCTACACCTTC.